This TCR beta chain is from a study of cytomegalovirus exposure and HLA in healthy donors. Study-wide results and caveats: For most TCR beta V segments, an earlier analysis put the productive rate at about 87% or about 30% of the time. Roughly uniform depth of sequencing across donors was assumed in presence/absence analyses. The authors enumerated over 150 TCR beta chains as linked to cytomegalovirus.

This clone was seen a few times. What it binds is unknown. The germline V gene has CDR1 SGDLS and CDR2 YYNGEE. The length of the CDR3 is 16 residues. V lost 3 bases to trimming and J lost 5 bases; unmatched junction nucleotides: 9. Amplification used 60 Vbeta primers and 13 Jbeta primers. Profiling relied on immunoSEQ multiplex PCR, and the TCRdb table lists in-frame clones only, not all of them. The sample records roughly 120,000 clones, over 8% being singletons. The clonotype was recovered from a man aged 25 to 45 in good health and CMV-seronegative. Sequencing was done on a sample of PBMCs. The V and J genes are TRBV9 and TRBJ2-5; 11 nucleotides align to TRBD1. CDR3 sequence (DNA): TGTGCCAGCAGCGGGGGACAGGGGGGTGGACGGGAGACCCAGTACTTC. This codes for CASSGGQGGGRETQYF.